A single sample gave rise to the 20 T cell receptor beta chains below, sequenced in a study of shared clonotypes between healthy human individuals. Clones were read by immunoSEQ multiplex PCR, and TCRdb kept only the in-frame ones, dropping some. The sample yields millions of clones, 85% to 95% seen once. Sequenced sample: naive CD4+ T cells sorted from blood. Subset indicated: CD45RA+ positively selected. These receptors were taken from a man aged 18 to 30 in good health.

V and J are TRBV6-5 and TRBJ2-7; 7 nucleotides line up with TRBD2. Germline trimming cut 5 bases from V and 6 bases from J; bases unmatched to any gene: 4. CDR3 length equals 12 residues. Germline values: CDR1 MNHEY, CDR2 SVGAGI. CDR3 nucleotides: TGTGCCAGCAGTCAGCCGGGGGGCGAGCAGTACTTC. Its translation is CASSQPGGEQYF.

Comments on this clone: Germline is not matched at one junction end, which may reflect a read error. The rearrangement joins TRBV13 to TRBJ1-4, with D uncertain. There are 14 residues in the CDR3. Germline lookup yields CDR1 PRHDT and CDR2 FYEKMQ (reference sequence). In nucleotides, the CDR3 is TGTGCCGGCAGCTTAGGGCGGGCTGGTGAAAAACTGTTTTTT. It is translated as CAGSLGRAGEKLFF.

Concerning this clone itself: Other DNA sequences in the sample encode the same CDR3. The genes are TRBV18 and TRBJ2-1, with 8 bases matching TRBD1. Losses at the gene ends were 3 bases for V and 1 base for J; bases not matched to a gene: 2. CDR1 KGHSH and CDR2 LQKENI come from the germline V gene. The CDR3 runs to 15 residues. CDR3 bases: TGTGCCAGCTCACCCGGACAGGGTTCCTACAATGAGCAGTTCTTC. It specifies CASSPGQGSYNEQFF.

The chain is built from TRBV15 and TRBJ1-5, with 8 bases that match TRBD1. CDR3 length: 15 residues. The germline V gene has CDR1 LNHNV and CDR2 YYDKDF (reference sequence). Losses at the gene ends were 0 bases for V and 6 bases for J; bases not matched to a gene: 4. CDR3 residues: CATSRDQGAPQPQHF. The CDR3 bases are TGTGCCACCAGCAGAGATCAGGGGGCTCCTCAGCCCCAGCATTTT.

The chain links TRBV25-1 to TRBJ1-3; no definite D call. Germline-derived CDR1 and CDR2 are MGHDK and SYGVNS. V gave up 1 base and J gave up 0 bases, with 7 bases separating them. The CDR3 totals 15 residues. The CDR3, as DNA: TGTGCCAGCAGTGAATGGAAGAGCTCTGGAAACACCATATATTTT. Its protein is CASSEWKSSGNTIYF.

In the case of this clone: Other nucleotide sequences in the sample specify the same CDR3. The genes are TRBV5-1 and TRBJ2-3; D may be TRBD2 (6 bases). Germline V gene sequence: CDR1 SGHRS, CDR2 YFSETQ. Trimming took 5 bases from V and 2 from J, leaving 12 bases between them. The CDR3 spans 14 residues. Here the CDR3 DNA reads TGCGCCAGCAGTCTCGGGGGACTCACAGATACGCAGTATTTT. It encodes CASSLGGLTDTQYF.

The rearrangement uses TRBV7-2 and TRBJ1-2; 8 bases match TRBD1. The CDR3 contains 15 residues. The V gene's germline CDR1 is SGHTA and CDR2 FQGNSA. J gave up 5 bases and V 7 bases, and 12 bases lay outside the gene matches. Written as DNA, the CDR3 is TGTGCCAGCACCTCTAAGGACAGGGACGGGTATGGCTACACCTTC. Its translation is CASTSKDRDGYGYTF.

This chain links TRBV30 with TRBJ2-3, with TRBD2 matching 7 bases. From germline, CDR1 is GTSNPN and CDR2 SVGIG (reference sequence). Losses at the gene ends were 4 bases for V and 2 bases for J; bases not matched to a gene: 9. There are 15 residues in the CDR3. The CDR3 spells CAWNTPGLLTDTQYF. The CDR3 DNA is TGTGCCTGGAATACCCCGGGACTACTCACAGATACGCAGTATTTT.

The V gene is TRBV19, the J gene TRBJ1-6; 7 nucleotides align to TRBD1. The CDR3 sequence is 15 residues long. J was trimmed by 6 bases and V by 3 bases; bases with no gene match: 5. From germline, CDR1 is LNHDA and CDR2 SQIVND (reference sequence). The CDR3 spells CASSIRTGTNSPLHF. The CDR3 DNA follows: TGTGCCAGTAGTATTCGGACAGGCACTAATTCACCCCTCCACTTT.

The gene calls are TRBV9 and TRBJ1-3; 8 positions agree with TRBD1. CDR1 SGDLS and CDR2 YYNGEE come from the germline V gene. The junction had 2 bases not matched to a gene; V was cut back by 3 bases and J by 3 bases. This CDR3 contains 14 residues. The CDR3 is CASSEGQGGNTIYF. In DNA form, the CDR3 reads TGTGCCAGCAGCGAAGGACAGGGTGGAAACACCATATATTTT.

V gene TRBV5-4 combines with J gene TRBJ1-2, with a possible D match to TRBD1 (5 bases). Germline V gives CDR1 SGHNT, CDR2 YYREEE (reference sequence). Trimming took 0 bases from V and 5 from J, leaving 8 bases between them. CDR3 length equals 13 residues. CDR3 protein: CASSLDRQYGYTF. DNA for the CDR3: TGTGCCAGCAGCTTGGACAGGCAGTATGGCTACACCTTC. The entire variable domain, with the rest obtained from reference TRBV5-4 and TRBJ1-2, is as follows: ETGVTQSPTHLIKTRGQQVTLRCSSQSGHNTVSWYQQALGQGPQFIFQYYREEENGRGNFPPRFSGLQFPNYSSELNVNALELDDSALYLCASSLDRQYGYTFGSGTRLTVV.

The chain's CDR3 is CASSSTGTAPYGYTF. CDR3 DNA: TGCGCCAGCAGCTCCACAGGGACGGCCCCCTATGGCTACACCTTC. The chain carries TRBV4-1 and TRBJ1-2; D is perhaps TRBD1 (6 bases). V shed 5 bases and J shed 4 bases, with 17 bases lying between them. From germline, CDR1 is MGHRA and CDR2 YSYEKL. The CDR3 is 15 amino acids.

The CDR3 DNA sequence: TGTGCCAGCAGCTTAGTGGGACTAGACTCCGATACGCAGTATTTT. This gives the protein CASSLVGLDSDTQYF. V gene TRBV7-2 combines with J gene TRBJ2-3; TRBD2 matches at 8 bases. The V gene's germline CDR1 is SGHTA and CDR2 FQGNSA. The CDR3 is 15 residues long. The ends lost 1 base at V and 6 bases at J; junction bases unmatched: 6. The complete variable domain, with remaining parts taken from reference TRBV7-2 and TRBJ2-3, reads GAGVSQSPSNKVTEKGKDVELRCDPISGHTALYWYRQSLGQGLEFLIYFQGNSAPDKSGLPSDRFSAERTGGSVSTLTIQRTQQEDSAVYLCASSLVGLDSDTQYFGPGTRLTVL.

Regarding this clone: At one boundary the junction diverges from the germline segment, which might be a read error. The rearrangement links TRBV28 to TRBJ1-3; a possible D gene is TRBD1 (6 bases). CDR1 and CDR2 (germline): MDHEN, SYDVKM. The CDR3 runs 14 residues. This chain's CDR3 is CASSSRQTGTRGNF. The CDR3, as DNA: TGTGCCAGCAGTTCCCGTCAGACCGGGACAAGGGGAAATTTT.

The rearrangement joins TRBV18 to TRBJ1-2; D perhaps matches TRBD1 (6 bases). V was clipped by 2 bases and J by 12 bases, with 10 bases between them. The CDR3 contains 11 residues. Germline-derived CDR1 and CDR2 are KGHSH and LQKENI. The CDR3 DNA reads as TGTGCCAGCTCACCAGGGCAGGGGAACACCTTC. Protein: CASSPGQGNTF.

The J gene is TRBJ2-7, the V gene TRBV5-1; D remains ambiguous. Germline-derived CDR1 and CDR2 are SGHRS and YFSETQ. V dropped 5 bases and J dropped 3 bases, with 15 bases sitting between them. There are 14 residues in the CDR3. The CDR3 DNA reads TGCGCCAGCAGGCCCGGAGACAAAAACTACGAGCAGTACTTC. The encoded protein is CASRPGDKNYEQYF.

V and J are TRBV18 and TRBJ2-1; 7 bases line up with TRBD1. Per germline, CDR1 KGHSH and CDR2 LQKENI. This CDR3 is 14 amino acids long. The V segment lost 0 bases and the J segment 8 bases; nucleotides outside the gene matches: 4. The CDR3 region has the DNA TGTGCCAGCTCACCACCGACAGGGAACGATGAGCAGTTCTTC. It specifies CASSPPTGNDEQFF.

The J gene is TRBJ2-1, the V gene TRBV9; 10 positions match TRBD1. After removal of 0 bases from V and 10 bases from J, the junction contained 4 bases not matched to a gene. Germline V lookup: CDR1 SGDLS, CDR2 YYNGEE. The CDR3 runs 14 residues. The CDR3 is CASSVATGGIEQFF. CDR3 sequence (DNA): TGTGCCAGCAGCGTAGCGACAGGGGGCATCGAGCAGTTCTTC.

As for this clone: One end of the junction does not line up with germline, which may come from a read error. The rearrangement joins TRBV7-7 to TRBJ2-2, with D possibly being TRBD1 or TRBD2 (5 bases each). There are 17 residues in the CDR3. Per germline, CDR1 SSHAT and CDR2 FNYEAQ (reference sequence). The CDR3: CASSTMGTGLNTGELFF. CDR3 in DNA: TGTGCTAGCAGTACAATGGGGACGGGCCTGAACACCGGGGAGCTGTTTTTT.

The chain employs TRBV9 and TRBJ2-7; 12 bases match TRBD2. V shed 0 bases, J shed 4 bases, and the junction held 5 bases outside the gene matches. The CDR3 is 16 residues long. Germline V lookup: CDR1 SGDLS, CDR2 YYNGEE. CDR3 in amino acids: CASSVDVGTSGYEQYF. In DNA form, the CDR3 reads TGTGCCAGCAGCGTAGATGTTGGGACTAGCGGGTACGAGCAGTACTTC. Full variable domain (rest looked up from reference TRBV9 and TRBJ2-7): DSGVTQTPKHLITATGQRVTLRCSPRSGDLSVYWYQQSLDQGLQFLIQYYNGEERAKGNILERFSAQQFPDLHSELNLSSLELGDSALYFCASSVDVGTSGYEQYFGPGTRLTVT.